A single T cell receptor beta chain is shown here with its context. The antigen is unknown. This record comes from a study of T cells in tuberculosis. Background on the study: The T cells targeted glucose monomycolate, a mycobacterial lipid, via CD1B.

Generated by immunoSEQ multiplex PCR, the TCRdb table keeps only in-frame clones and is missing some. The table includes tens of thousands of clones, roughly 94% detected once. V was clipped by 0 bases and J by 0 bases, with 5 bases between them. Germline V gene sequence: CDR1 SGHDN, CDR2 FVKESK. This CDR3 has 14 residues. Time point described: new active TB diagnosis, blood taken before or within 7 days of starting treatment. Positive smear microscopy and/or M. tuberculosis culture confirmed active disease. Study results and caveats: Using the GMM-specific repertoire gave around 90% accuracy versus roughly 70% with motifs. Active tuberculosis patients had shorter CDR3-alpha; the beta difference was nonsignificant.

The source of this sequence is an adult with tuberculosis. The specimen was PBMCs, collected at tuberculosis diagnosis. The V and J genes are TRBV14 and TRBJ1-1; D is ambiguous. Written as DNA, the CDR3 is TGTGCCAGCAGCCAAGACCCTATGAACACTGAAGCTTTCTTT. This sequence encodes CASSQDPMNTEAFF.